The 2 T cell receptor beta chains given below trace back to one sample, sequenced in a study of CXCR3-negative and CXCR3-positive naive CD8 T cells. No antigens are known for them. All TRB cDNA libraries came from 5' RACE performed with UMI labels. TCRdb reprocessed the 5' RACE reads; each CDR3 protein has one entry and no DNA is given. This repertoire includes tens of thousands of distinct CDR3 sequences. The study, taken as a whole, reports: Naive cells with CXCR3 showed TRB CDR3s that were more hydrophobic than those in CXCR3-negative naive cells.

The sequenced sample consisted of naive CXCR3+ CD8+ T cells from blood. Subset given: CD45RO-CCR7+CD27+CD95- naive CD8+ T cells expressing CXCR3 (TNR3+). These receptor sequences come from a human donor in good health. Some clones in this sample may be carry-over from other donors' samples.

The chain recombines TRBV20-1 with TRBJ2-3; TCRdb gives TRBD1 as the D gene, but with no DNA this cannot be confirmed. The V gene's germline CDR1 is DFQATT and CDR2 SNEGSKA (reference sequence). The CDR3 contains 14 residues. The CDR3 is CSASSPPSTDTQYF.

V gene TRBV29-1 combines with J gene TRBJ1-2. The CDR3 covers 12 residues. Germline values: CDR1 SQVTM, CDR2 ANQGSEA. This CDR3 is CSVEDRSYGYTF. Drawing the rest from reference TRBV29-1 and TRBJ1-2, the complete variable domain is SAVISQKPSRDICQRGTSLTIQCQVDSQVTMMFWYRQQPGQSLTLIATANQGSEATYESGFVIDKFPISRPNLTFSTLTVSNMSPEDSSIYLCSVEDRSYGYTFGSGTRLTVV.